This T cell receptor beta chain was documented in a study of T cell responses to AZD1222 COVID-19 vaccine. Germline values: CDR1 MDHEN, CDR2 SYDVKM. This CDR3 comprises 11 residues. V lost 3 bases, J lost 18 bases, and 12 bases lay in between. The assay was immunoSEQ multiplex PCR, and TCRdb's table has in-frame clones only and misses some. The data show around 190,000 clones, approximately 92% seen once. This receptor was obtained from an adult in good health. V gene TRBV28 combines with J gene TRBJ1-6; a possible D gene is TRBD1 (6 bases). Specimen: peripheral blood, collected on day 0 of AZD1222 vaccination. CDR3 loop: CASSFQTGHHF. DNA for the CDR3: TGTGCCAGCAGTTTCCAGACAGGACACCACTTT.